This record looks at one T cell receptor (beta chain) sequence and its context. Its antigen remains unidentified. One base away there is no much larger clone; base qualities are not given. From cysteine to phenylalanine, the CDR3 is 15 amino acids long. Just CDR3 DNA is preserved here, 45 bases in frame from base 1. V lost 6 bases and J lost 3 bases, and the count of bases not matched to a germline gene is 7. CDR1 MNHEY and CDR2 SMNVEV are derived from the germline V gene (reference sequence). This entry comes from a study of blood T cell repertoires in COVID-19 (TCRdb year 2020). General notes on the study: Samples covering the acute and convalescent phases of COVID-19 were provided by collaborators in the United States, Italy and Spain. The samples were drawn from two sources: the first 160 participants of the ongoing ImmuneRACE study, and fewer than 1,500 subjects contributed by 6 global collaborators. The repertoires were released in a freely available public database intended as a resource for research on the immune response to SARS-CoV-2. Sample metadata almost always included a de-identified subject ID, COVID-19 status, age in years and sex. The dataset comprised deeply sampled blood TCRbeta repertoires from subjects exposed to, actively infected with, or recovered from COVID-19. HLA class I and class II types, where available, came from metadata supplied by the sample provider rather than from assay-based typing. The prospective study material was composed of cDNA or gDNA derived from T cells, B-cell-depleted T cells, or PBMCs.

The investigation overall reported the following: The amount of clinical and demographic metadata varied by source and participant and was provided uncurated.

The collaborating institutions used their own protocols to collect whole blood in K2EDTA tubes. For TCRbeta analysis, collaborator samples were shipped as frozen whole blood, as isolated PBMCs, or as DNA extracted from either sample type. The immunoSEQ Assay, a bias-controlled multiplex PCR, was used to amplify TCRbeta CDR3 regions from genomic DNA. Processing in the source paper ran as follows. The number of nucleated cells in each sample was estimated from the amplification of reference gene primers within the assay. Sequence reads were collapsed and filtered to measure the absolute abundance of every unique TCRbeta CDR3 rearrangement. Productive Simpson clonality was computed per sample as the square root of Simpson's diversity index over productive rearrangements. The table was pulled from immuneACCESS by TCRdb, which kept in-frame rearrangements only. Such tables lose some clones; where checked, under half of the loss comes from unresolved V genes, and the rest has no known cause. The V and J calls and clone size come from that table; D and trimming were worked out from the DNA. Across this sample there are nearly 100,000 clones, with approximately 86% seen only once. The ten most abundant clones make up 1.5% to 2% of the sample.

This chain is built from TRBV27 and TRBJ2-4, and TRBD1 aligns with 8 junction nucleotides. The material sequenced was peripheral blood. The TCR originated in a man older than 75 with acute or convalescent COVID-19. The nucleotides read TGTGCCAGCAGCTCCCTACAGGGGGTCAAAAACATTCAGTACTTC. It specifies CASSSLQGVKNIQYF.